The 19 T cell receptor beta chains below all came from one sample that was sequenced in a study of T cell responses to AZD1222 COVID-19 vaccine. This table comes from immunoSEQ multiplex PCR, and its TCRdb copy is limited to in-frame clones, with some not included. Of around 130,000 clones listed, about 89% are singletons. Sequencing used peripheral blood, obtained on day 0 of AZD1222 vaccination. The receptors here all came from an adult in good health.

The CDR3 reads CASSVPQGDSPLHF. DNA of the CDR3: TGTGCCAGTAGTGTACCACAGGGCGATTCACCCCTCCACTTT. The genes are TRBV19 and TRBJ1-6, with D possibly matching TRBD1 (6 bases). The CDR3 contains 14 residues. The V end was cut by 5 bases, the J end by 8 bases, with 13 bases between. Germline CDR1 is LNHDA and CDR2 is SQIVND (reference sequence).

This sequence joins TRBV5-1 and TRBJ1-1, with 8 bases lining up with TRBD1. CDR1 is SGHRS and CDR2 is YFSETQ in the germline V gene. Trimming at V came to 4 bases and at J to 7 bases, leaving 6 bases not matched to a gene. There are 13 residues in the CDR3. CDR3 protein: CASSVGQAYEAFF. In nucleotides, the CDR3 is TGCGCCAGCAGCGTGGGACAGGCCTATGAAGCTTTCTTT.

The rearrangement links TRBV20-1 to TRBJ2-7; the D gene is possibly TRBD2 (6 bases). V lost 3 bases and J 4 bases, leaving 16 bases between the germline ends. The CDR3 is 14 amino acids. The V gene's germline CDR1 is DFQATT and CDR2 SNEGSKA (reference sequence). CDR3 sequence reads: CSASFTGTDYEQYF. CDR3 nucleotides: TGCAGTGCTAGTTTCACCGGGACTGATTACGAGCAGTACTTC.

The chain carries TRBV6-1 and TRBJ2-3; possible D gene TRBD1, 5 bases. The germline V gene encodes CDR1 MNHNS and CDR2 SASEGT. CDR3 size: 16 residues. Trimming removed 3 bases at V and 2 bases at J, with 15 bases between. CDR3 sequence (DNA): TGTGCCAGCAGTGAGTTGTGGGGCTCCCACACAGATACGCAGTATTTT. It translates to CASSELWGSHTDTQYF.

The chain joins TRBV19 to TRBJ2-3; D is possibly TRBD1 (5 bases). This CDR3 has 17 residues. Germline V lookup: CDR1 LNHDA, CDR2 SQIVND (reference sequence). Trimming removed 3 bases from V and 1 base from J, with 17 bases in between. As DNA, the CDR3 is TGTGCCAGTAGTATTGGGGCAGGTCAACCTGGCACAGATACGCAGTATTTT. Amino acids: CASSIGAGQPGTDTQYF.

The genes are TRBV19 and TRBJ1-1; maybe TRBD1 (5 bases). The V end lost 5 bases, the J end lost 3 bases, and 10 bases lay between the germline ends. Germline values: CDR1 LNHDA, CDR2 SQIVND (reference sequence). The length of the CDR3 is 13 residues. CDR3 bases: TGTGCCAGTAGTGGGACGGTCGACACTGAAGCTTTCTTT. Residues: CASSGTVDTEAFF.

The chain's CDR3 is CASSEGIYEQYF. The CDR3 DNA reads TGTGCCAGCAGTGAAGGGATATACGAGCAGTACTTC. The chain carries TRBV6-1 and TRBJ2-7, with D unclear. The CDR3 runs to 12 residues. Deletions cut 1 base from V and 4 bases from J, with 5 bases between. The germline V gene has CDR1 MNHNS and CDR2 SASEGT.

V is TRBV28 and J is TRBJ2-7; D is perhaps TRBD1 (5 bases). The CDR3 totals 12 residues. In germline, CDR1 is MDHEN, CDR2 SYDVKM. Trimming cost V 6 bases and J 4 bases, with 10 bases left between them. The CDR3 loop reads CASSLTEYEQYF. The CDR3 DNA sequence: TGTGCCAGCAGCTTGACAGAATACGAGCAGTACTTC.

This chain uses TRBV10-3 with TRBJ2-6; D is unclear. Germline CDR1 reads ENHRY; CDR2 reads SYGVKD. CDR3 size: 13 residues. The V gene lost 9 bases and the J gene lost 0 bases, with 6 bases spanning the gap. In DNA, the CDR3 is TGTGCCATTCAGCTCTCTGGGGCCAACGTCCTGACTTTC. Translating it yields CAIQLSGANVLTF.

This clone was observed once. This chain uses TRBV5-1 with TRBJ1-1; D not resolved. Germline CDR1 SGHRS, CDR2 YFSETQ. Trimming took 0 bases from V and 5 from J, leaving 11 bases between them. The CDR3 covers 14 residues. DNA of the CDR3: TGCGCCAGCAGCTTGGAAGGCCAGGCAACTGAAGCTTTCTTT. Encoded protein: CASSLEGQATEAFF.

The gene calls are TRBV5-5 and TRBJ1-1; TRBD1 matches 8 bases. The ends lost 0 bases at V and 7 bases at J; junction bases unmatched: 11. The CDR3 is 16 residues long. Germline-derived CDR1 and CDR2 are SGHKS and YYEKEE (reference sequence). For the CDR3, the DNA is TGTGCCAGCAGCTTGGACTGGGACAGGTTTTGGGGTGAAGCTTTCTTT. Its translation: CASSLDWDRFWGEAFF.

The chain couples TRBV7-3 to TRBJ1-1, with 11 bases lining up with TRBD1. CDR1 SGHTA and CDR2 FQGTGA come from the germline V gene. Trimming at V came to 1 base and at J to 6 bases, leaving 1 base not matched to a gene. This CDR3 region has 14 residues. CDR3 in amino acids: CASSLMDRGPEAFF. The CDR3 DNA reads TGTGCCAGCAGCTTAATGGACAGGGGGCCTGAAGCTTTCTTT.

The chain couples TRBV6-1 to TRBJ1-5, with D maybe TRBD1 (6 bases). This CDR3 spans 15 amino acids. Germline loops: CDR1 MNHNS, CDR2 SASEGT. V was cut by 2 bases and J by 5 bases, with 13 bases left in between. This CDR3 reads CASSENRAGHQPQHF. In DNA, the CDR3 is TGTGCCAGCAGTGAAAACAGGGCAGGCCATCAGCCCCAGCATTTT.

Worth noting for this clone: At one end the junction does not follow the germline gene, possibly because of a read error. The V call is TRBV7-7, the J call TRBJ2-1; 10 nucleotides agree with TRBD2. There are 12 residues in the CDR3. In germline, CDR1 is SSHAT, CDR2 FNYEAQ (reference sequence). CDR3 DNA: TGTGCTAGCAGCGGGGGGGGGAGTGAGCAGTTCTTC. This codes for CASSGGGSEQFF.

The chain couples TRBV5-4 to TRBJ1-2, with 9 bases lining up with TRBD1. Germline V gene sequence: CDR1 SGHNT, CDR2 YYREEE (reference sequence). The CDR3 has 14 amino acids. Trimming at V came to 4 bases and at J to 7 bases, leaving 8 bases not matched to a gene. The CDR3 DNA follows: TGTGCCAGCAGCCACCGGGACAGGGAGGGTGGCTACACCTTC. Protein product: CASSHRDREGGYTF.

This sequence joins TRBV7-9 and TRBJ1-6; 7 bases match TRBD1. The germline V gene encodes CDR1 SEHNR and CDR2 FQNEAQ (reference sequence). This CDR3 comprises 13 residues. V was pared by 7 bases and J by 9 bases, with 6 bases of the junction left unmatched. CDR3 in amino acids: CASTQGGSSPLHF. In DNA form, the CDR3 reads TGTGCCAGCACCCAGGGGGGGAGTTCACCCCTCCACTTT. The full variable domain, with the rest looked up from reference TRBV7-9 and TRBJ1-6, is DTGVSQNPRHKITKRGQNVTFRCDPISEHNRLYWYRQTLGQGPEFLTYFQNEAQLEKSRLLSDRFSAERPKGSFSTLEIQRTEQGDSAMYLCASTQGGSSPLHFGNGTRLTVT.

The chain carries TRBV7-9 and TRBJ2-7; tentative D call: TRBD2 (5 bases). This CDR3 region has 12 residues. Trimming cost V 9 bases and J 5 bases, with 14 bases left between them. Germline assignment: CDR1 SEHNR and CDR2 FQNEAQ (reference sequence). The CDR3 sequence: CASSPWENEQYF. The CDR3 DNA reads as TGTGCCAGTTCCCCTTGGGAGAACGAGCAGTACTTC.

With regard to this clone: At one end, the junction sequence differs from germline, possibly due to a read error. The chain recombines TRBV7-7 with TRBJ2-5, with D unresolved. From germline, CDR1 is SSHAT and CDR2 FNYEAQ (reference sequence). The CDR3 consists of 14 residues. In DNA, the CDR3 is TGTGCTAGCAGCTTCCATGGGGTCGGAGAGACCCAGTACTTC. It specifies CASSFHGVGETQYF.

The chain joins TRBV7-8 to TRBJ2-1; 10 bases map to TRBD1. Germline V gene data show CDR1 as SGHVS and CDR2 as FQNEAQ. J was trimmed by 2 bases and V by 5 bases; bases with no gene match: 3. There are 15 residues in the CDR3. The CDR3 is CASSPDRGTYNEQFF. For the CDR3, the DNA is TGTGCCAGCAGCCCGGACAGGGGGACCTACAATGAGCAGTTCTTC.